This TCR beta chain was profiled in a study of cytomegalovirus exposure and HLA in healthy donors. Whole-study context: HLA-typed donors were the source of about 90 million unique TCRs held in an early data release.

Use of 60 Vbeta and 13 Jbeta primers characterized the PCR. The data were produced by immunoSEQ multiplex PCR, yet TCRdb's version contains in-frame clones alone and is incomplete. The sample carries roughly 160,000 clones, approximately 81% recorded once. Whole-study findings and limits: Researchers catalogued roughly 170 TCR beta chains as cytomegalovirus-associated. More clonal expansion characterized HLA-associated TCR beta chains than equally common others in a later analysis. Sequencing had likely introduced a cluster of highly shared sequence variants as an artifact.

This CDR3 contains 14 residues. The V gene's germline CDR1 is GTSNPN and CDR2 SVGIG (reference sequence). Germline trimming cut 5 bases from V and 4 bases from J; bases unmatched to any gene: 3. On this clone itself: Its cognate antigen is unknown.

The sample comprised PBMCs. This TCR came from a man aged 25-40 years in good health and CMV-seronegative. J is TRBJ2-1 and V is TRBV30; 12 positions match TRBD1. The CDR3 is CAWGDRGLYNEQFF. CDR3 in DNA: TGTGCCTGGGGGGACAGGGGGCTATACAATGAGCAGTTCTTC.